This is a list of T cell receptor beta chains from one sample in a study of blood T cell repertoires in COVID-19. Method: immunoSEQ multiplex PCR; TCRdb's copy keeps in-frame clones and lacks some. The sample carries about 14,000 clones, roughly 86% recorded once. The sample comprised peripheral blood. The receptor set was obtained from a human donor in a cohort sampled during active COVID-19. The CDR3 runs from the conserved cysteine through the conserved F or W. Each record gives: clone size, D gene, J gene, V gene, CDR3 DNA, CDR3 protein. A D gene is named only where the DNA matches it firmly. Size values are once, few and many counts, or a class for expanded clones, and some rows have none.

clone size: -
D gene: TRBD1
J gene: TRBJ1-1
V gene: TRBV5-1
CDR3 DNA: TGCGCCAGCAGCCGACTGACAGGGGGACTTGAAGCTTTCTTT
CDR3 protein: CASSRLTGGLEAFF

clone size: -
D gene: TRBD2
J gene: TRBJ2-7
V gene: TRBV6-4
CDR3 DNA: TGTGCCAGCACCGGGGAGGGGACTAGCGGGACCTACGAGCAGTACTTC
CDR3 protein: CASTGEGTSGTYEQYF

clone size: -
D gene: -
J gene: TRBJ1-5
V gene: TRBV19
CDR3 DNA: TGTGCCAGTAACAGGGTAGCGAGCAATCAGCCCCAGCATTTT
CDR3 protein: CASNRVASNQPQHF

clone size: -
D gene: TRBD2
J gene: TRBJ2-3
V gene: TRBV13
CDR3 DNA: TGTGCCAGCAGCTTTGCTAGCGGTCTCGGCACAGATACGCAGTATTTT
CDR3 protein: CASSFASGLGTDTQYF

clone size: -
D gene: TRBD2
J gene: TRBJ2-3
V gene: TRBV5-4
CDR3 DNA: TGTGCCAGCAGCACGGGACTAGCGGGAAAGACAGATACGCAGTATTTT
CDR3 protein: CASSTGLAGKTDTQYF

clone size: -
D gene: -
J gene: TRBJ1-2
V gene: TRBV3-1/TRBV3-2
CDR3 DNA: TGTGCCAGCAGCCAAGGGCAGGGATTCGGCGGCTACACCTTC
CDR3 protein: CASSQGQGFGGYTF

clone size: -
D gene: -
J gene: TRBJ1-5
V gene: TRBV23-1
CDR3 DNA: TGCGCCAGCAGTCACGTACAGGGTAATCAGCCCCAGCATTTT
CDR3 protein: CASSHVQGNQPQHF

clone size: -
D gene: -
J gene: TRBJ2-3
V gene: TRBV12-3/TRBV12-4
CDR3 DNA: TGTGCCAGTCGCAGTTATACCGGGGATACGCAGTATTTT
CDR3 protein: CASRSYTGDTQYF

clone size: -
D gene: TRBD1
J gene: TRBJ2-7
V gene: TRBV7-2
CDR3 DNA: TGTGCCAGCAGCTATGGGACAGGGACTTGGGAGCAGTACTTC
CDR3 protein: CASSYGTGTWEQYF

clone size: -
D gene: TRBD2
J gene: TRBJ2-1
V gene: TRBV9
CDR3 DNA: TGTGCCAGCAGCGTAGACCCAAATAGCGGGATCTACAATGAGCAGTTCTTC
CDR3 protein: CASSVDPNSGIYNEQFF

clone size: -
D gene: -
J gene: TRBJ1-2
V gene: TRBV27
CDR3 DNA: TGTGCCAGCAGTTTTGCCGGGAATGGCTACACCTTC
CDR3 protein: CASSFAGNGYTF

clone size: -
D gene: -
J gene: TRBJ2-1
V gene: TRBV4-3
CDR3 DNA: TGCGCCAGCAGCCAAGACAGGGCAGGGGGGCCCTACAATGAGCAGTTCTTC
CDR3 protein: CASSQDRAGGPYNEQFF

clone size: -
D gene: -
J gene: TRBJ2-2
V gene: TRBV2
CDR3 DNA: TGTGCCAGCATCTATAGGAACACCGGGGAGCTGTTTTTT
CDR3 protein: CASIYRNTGELFF

clone size: -
D gene: TRBD2
J gene: TRBJ2-7
V gene: TRBV18
CDR3 DNA: TGTGCCAGCTCTCCGCGGAGGGTAGCGGGGGACGAGCAGTACTTC
CDR3 protein: CASSPRRVAGDEQYF

clone size: few
D gene: TRBD1
J gene: TRBJ2-1
V gene: TRBV5-4
CDR3 DNA: TGTGCCAGCAGCCGTCCTAGGACAGGGTCCTACAATGAGCAGTTCTTC
CDR3 protein: CASSRPRTGSYNEQFF

clone size: -
D gene: -
J gene: TRBJ1-4
V gene: TRBV2
CDR3 DNA: TGTGCCAGCATCCCATCATTGGGGGGGCGTGAAAAACTGTTTTTT
CDR3 protein: CASIPSLGGREKLFF

clone size: -
D gene: TRBD1
J gene: TRBJ2-6
V gene: TRBV6-2/TRBV6-3
CDR3 DNA: TGTGCCAGCAGTTACACAGGGGGCTCTGGGGCCAACGTCCTGACTTTC
CDR3 protein: CASSYTGGSGANVLTF

clone size: -
D gene: -
J gene: TRBJ2-2
V gene: TRBV6-5
CDR3 DNA: TGTGCCAGCAGTACCCAGGGTACTGGGGAGCTGTTTTTT
CDR3 protein: CASSTQGTGELFF

clone size: -
D gene: TRBD2
J gene: TRBJ2-2
V gene: TRBV18
CDR3 DNA: TGTGCCAGCTCACCACCGGCTAGCGGGATCTTAACCGGGGAGCTGTTTTTT
CDR3 protein: CASSPPASGILTGELFF

clone size: -
D gene: TRBD1
J gene: TRBJ1-4
V gene: TRBV7-9
CDR3 DNA: TGTGCCAGCAGTCGGGGACAGGGGGTAGAAGAAAAACTGTTTTTT
CDR3 protein: CASSRGQGVEEKLFF

clone size: -
D gene: TRBD1
J gene: TRBJ1-1
V gene: TRBV29-1
CDR3 DNA: TGCAGCGTTTCGTCCGGGACAGGGGGCACTGAAGCTTTCTTT
CDR3 protein: CSVSSGTGGTEAFF

clone size: -
D gene: TRBD2
J gene: TRBJ2-2
V gene: TRBV14
CDR3 DNA: TGTGCCAGCAGCCAAGATAGGGCTAGCGGGAGGGGGACCGGGGAGCTGTTTTTT
CDR3 protein: CASSQDRASGRGTGELFF

clone size: -
D gene: TRBD2
J gene: TRBJ2-7
V gene: TRBV7-8
CDR3 DNA: TGTGCCAGCAGCTTAGGCGGCGGGAGGGCCAGTCTCGGCTCCTACGAGCAGTACTTC
CDR3 protein: CASSLGGGRASLGSYEQYF

clone size: once
D gene: TRBD2
J gene: TRBJ2-7
V gene: TRBV27
CDR3 DNA: TGTGCCAGCAAAGCCACCGCCGGGACTAGCGTCTACGAGCAGTACTTC
CDR3 protein: CASKATAGTSVYEQYF

clone size: -
D gene: TRBD1
J gene: TRBJ1-1
V gene: TRBV6-5
CDR3 DNA: TGTGCCAGCAGTCGGGACAGGGGTGAAGCTTTCTTT
CDR3 protein: CASSRDRGEAFF

clone size: -
D gene: -
J gene: TRBJ2-7
V gene: TRBV29-1
CDR3 DNA: TGCGGCGTGGCGACAACGGGACACAAAACGTCCGAGCAGTACTTC
CDR3 protein: CGVATTGHKTSEQYF

clone size: -
D gene: TRBD1
J gene: TRBJ2-7
V gene: TRBV6-5
CDR3 DNA: TGTGCCAGCAGAACCCCGGGACAGGGGGGCTACGAGCAGTACTTC
CDR3 protein: CASRTPGQGGYEQYF

clone size: -
D gene: -
J gene: TRBJ1-3
V gene: TRBV9
CDR3 DNA: TGTGCCAGCAGCCTTGATCCTAGGGGGATAGGTGGAAACACCATATATTTT
CDR3 protein: CASSLDPRGIGGNTIYF

clone size: -
D gene: -
J gene: TRBJ2-1
V gene: TRBV30
CDR3 DNA: TGTGCCTGGAGCTCAGGGGGGAATGAGCAGTTCTTC
CDR3 protein: CAWSSGGNEQFF

clone size: -
D gene: TRBD1
J gene: TRBJ1-5
V gene: TRBV29-1
CDR3 DNA: TGCAGCGTTACCCGGGGGACAGAGAATCAGCCCCAGCATTTT
CDR3 protein: CSVTRGTENQPQHF

clone size: -
D gene: -
J gene: TRBJ1-3
V gene: TRBV3-1/TRBV3-2
CDR3 DNA: TGTGCCAGCAGCCAAGAGACAGGACCTTTCTCTGGAAACACCATATATTTT
CDR3 protein: CASSQETGPFSGNTIYF

clone size: -
D gene: TRBD2
J gene: TRBJ2-5
V gene: TRBV6-6
CDR3 DNA: TGTGCCAGCAGTACCCGGACTAGCGGAGGCGGGGAGACCCAGTACTTC
CDR3 protein: CASSTRTSGGGETQYF

clone size: few
D gene: TRBD2
J gene: TRBJ2-2
V gene: TRBV7-9
CDR3 DNA: TGTGCCAGCAGCTGGGGCGGGAGAGGGATTCACGGGGAGCTGTTTTTT
CDR3 protein: CASSWGGRGIHGELFF

clone size: -
D gene: TRBD1
J gene: TRBJ2-2
V gene: TRBV19
CDR3 DNA: TGTGCCAGTATGGACAGGGCGATTACCACCGGGGAGCTGTTTTTT
CDR3 protein: CASMDRAITTGELFF

clone size: -
D gene: TRBD2
J gene: TRBJ2-5
V gene: TRBV5-1
CDR3 DNA: TGCGCCAGCAGCCCCGGACTAGCGGTAGGCTATGGTGAGACCCAGTACTTC
CDR3 protein: CASSPGLAVGYGETQYF

clone size: -
D gene: TRBD1
J gene: TRBJ1-6
V gene: TRBV30
CDR3 DNA: TGTGCCTGGAGTGGGACAGGGCTCTCACCCCTCCACTTT
CDR3 protein: CAWSGTGLSPLHF

clone size: few
D gene: TRBD1
J gene: TRBJ2-7
V gene: TRBV3-1/TRBV3-2
CDR3 DNA: TGTGCCAGCAGCCAAAGATACAGGGGAGACGAGCAGTACTTC
CDR3 protein: CASSQRYRGDEQYF

clone size: -
D gene: TRBD2
J gene: TRBJ2-1
V gene: TRBV29-1
CDR3 DNA: TGCAGCGCCTCAGCGGGAGGGGCAGCGGAGCAGTTCTTC
CDR3 protein: CSASAGGAAEQFF

clone size: -
D gene: -
J gene: TRBJ2-1
V gene: TRBV5-1
CDR3 DNA: TGCGCCAGCAGCTTGGTTTCCGCGGCCAATGAGCAGTTCTTC
CDR3 protein: CASSLVSAANEQFF

clone size: -
D gene: -
J gene: TRBJ2-7
V gene: TRBV24-1
CDR3 DNA: TGTGCCACCAGTGATAGGTACACGGGCGAGCAGTACTTC
CDR3 protein: CATSDRYTGEQYF

clone size: -
D gene: -
J gene: TRBJ2-7
V gene: TRBV11-2
CDR3 DNA: TGTGCCAGCAGCTTAGCGAGCGAGCAGTACTTC
CDR3 protein: CASSLASEQYF

clone size: -
D gene: TRBD2
J gene: TRBJ2-7
V gene: TRBV5-1
CDR3 DNA: TGCGCCAGCAGCCCGGGGGGTAGCGGGAGCTACGAGCAGTACTTC
CDR3 protein: CASSPGGSGSYEQYF

clone size: -
D gene: TRBD1
J gene: TRBJ1-1
V gene: TRBV9
CDR3 DNA: TGTGCCAGCAGCGAGGAGGGGGCTAACACTGAAGCTTTCTTT
CDR3 protein: CASSEEGANTEAFF

clone size: -
D gene: -
J gene: TRBJ2-1
V gene: TRBV28
CDR3 DNA: TGTGCCAGCAGTTTAGCGTCTATTTTATACAATGAGCAGTTCTTC
CDR3 protein: CASSLASILYNEQFF

clone size: -
D gene: -
J gene: TRBJ2-1
V gene: TRBV4-2
CDR3 DNA: TGTGCCAGCAGCTACTTAGCGGTCGGACGCGAACTCTATGAGCAGTTCTTC
CDR3 protein: CASSYLAVGRELYEQFF

clone size: once
D gene: TRBD1
J gene: TRBJ2-5
V gene: TRBV7-2
CDR3 DNA: TGTGCCAGCAGCCCGGACAGGGGGCGGGCAGAGACCCAGTACTTC
CDR3 protein: CASSPDRGRAETQYF

clone size: -
D gene: TRBD1
J gene: TRBJ1-4
V gene: TRBV7-9
CDR3 DNA: TGTGCCAGCAGCTCCGGGACAGGGGCCCTTAATGAAAAACTGTTTTTT
CDR3 protein: CASSSGTGALNEKLFF

clone size: -
D gene: -
J gene: TRBJ2-7
V gene: TRBV3-1/TRBV3-2
CDR3 DNA: TGTGCCAGCAGCCCCAGTATTGACGAGCAGTACTTC
CDR3 protein: CASSPSIDEQYF

clone size: -
D gene: TRBD1
J gene: TRBJ1-2
V gene: TRBV5-1
CDR3 DNA: TGCGCCAGCACTACCGGGACAGGGGGCTCTGGCTACACCTTC
CDR3 protein: CASTTGTGGSGYTF

clone size: -
D gene: TRBD1
J gene: TRBJ1-2
V gene: TRBV12-3/TRBV12-4
CDR3 DNA: TGTGCCAGCACCGAGACAGGGGGCCGTGGCTACACCTTC
CDR3 protein: CASTETGGRGYTF

clone size: few
D gene: -
J gene: TRBJ1-5
V gene: TRBV21-1
CDR3 DNA: TGTGCCAGCAGGCGGCATAGCAATCAGCCCCAGCATTTT
CDR3 protein: CASRRHSNQPQHF

clone size: -
D gene: -
J gene: TRBJ2-7
V gene: TRBV18
CDR3 DNA: TGTGCCAGCTCACCAGGATCGCGGTCCTACGAGCAGTACTTC
CDR3 protein: CASSPGSRSYEQYF

clone size: -
D gene: -
J gene: TRBJ2-6
V gene: TRBV13
CDR3 DNA: TGTGCCAGCAGCTCCTCGTCTGGGGCCAACGTCCTGACTTTC
CDR3 protein: CASSSSSGANVLTF

clone size: -
D gene: -
J gene: TRBJ1-1
V gene: TRBV11-3
CDR3 DNA: TGTGCCAGCAGCAGGGGCGTCAGGACTGAAGCTTTCTTT
CDR3 protein: CASSRGVRTEAFF

clone size: -
D gene: -
J gene: TRBJ1-5
V gene: TRBV25-1
CDR3 DNA: TGTGCCAGCAGTGCCGCGGGCAGCAATCAGCCCCAGCATTTT
CDR3 protein: CASSAAGSNQPQHF

clone size: -
D gene: -
J gene: TRBJ2-3
V gene: TRBV7-8
CDR3 DNA: TGTGCCAGCAGCTTGCAGGGGTTGGGAGATACGCAGTATTTT
CDR3 protein: CASSLQGLGDTQYF

clone size: -
D gene: TRBD1
J gene: TRBJ1-2
V gene: TRBV4-2
CDR3 DNA: TGTGCCAGCAGCCCTTCGGGACAGGGTTATGGCCACACCTTC
CDR3 protein: CASSPSGQGYGHTF

clone size: -
D gene: -
J gene: TRBJ1-5
V gene: TRBV19
CDR3 DNA: TGTGCCAGTAGTTATAGCAGGGTGAATCAGCCCCAGCATTTT
CDR3 protein: CASSYSRVNQPQHF

clone size: -
D gene: -
J gene: TRBJ2-7
V gene: TRBV19
CDR3 DNA: TGTGCCAGTAGTATCCCCGGGAGACCCCCCTACGAGCAGTACTTC
CDR3 protein: CASSIPGRPPYEQYF